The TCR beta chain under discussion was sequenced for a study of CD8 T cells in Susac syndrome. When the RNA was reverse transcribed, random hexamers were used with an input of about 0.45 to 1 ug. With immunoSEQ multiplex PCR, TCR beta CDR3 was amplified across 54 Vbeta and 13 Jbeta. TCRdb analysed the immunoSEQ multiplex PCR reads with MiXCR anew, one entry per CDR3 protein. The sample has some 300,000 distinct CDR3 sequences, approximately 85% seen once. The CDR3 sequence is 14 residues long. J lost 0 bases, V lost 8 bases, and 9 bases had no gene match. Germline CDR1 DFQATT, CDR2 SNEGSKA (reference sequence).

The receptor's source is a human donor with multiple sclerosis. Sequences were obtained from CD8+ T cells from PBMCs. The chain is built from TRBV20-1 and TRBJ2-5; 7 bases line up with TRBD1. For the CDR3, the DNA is TGCAGTCGAGCTCTCGGACAGGACCAAGAGACCCAGTACTTC. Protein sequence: CSRALGQDQETQYF.